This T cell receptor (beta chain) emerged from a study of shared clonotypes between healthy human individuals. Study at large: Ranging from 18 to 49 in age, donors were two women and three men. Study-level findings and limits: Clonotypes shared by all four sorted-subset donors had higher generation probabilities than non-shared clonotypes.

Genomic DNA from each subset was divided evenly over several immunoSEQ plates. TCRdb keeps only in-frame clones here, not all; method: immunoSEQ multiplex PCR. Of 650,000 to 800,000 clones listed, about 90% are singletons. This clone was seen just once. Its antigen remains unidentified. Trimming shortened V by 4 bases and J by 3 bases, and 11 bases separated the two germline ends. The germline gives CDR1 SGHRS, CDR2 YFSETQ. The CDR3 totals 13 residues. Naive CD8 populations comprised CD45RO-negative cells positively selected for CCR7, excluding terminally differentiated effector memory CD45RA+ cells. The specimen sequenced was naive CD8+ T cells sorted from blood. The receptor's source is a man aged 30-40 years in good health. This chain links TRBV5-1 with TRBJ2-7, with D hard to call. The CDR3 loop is CASSPMGGYEQYF. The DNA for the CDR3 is TGCGCCAGCAGCCCTATGGGCGGCTACGAGCAGTACTTC.